One sample yielded the 28 T cell receptor beta chains listed below, sequenced in a study of cytomegalovirus exposure and HLA in healthy donors. PCR used 60 Vbeta primers and 13 Jbeta primers. Only in-frame clones appear in the TCRdb table, and some are missing; sequencing was by immunoSEQ multiplex PCR. The table lists some 150,000 clones, about 80% of them singletons. Material: PBMCs. These receptors came from a woman aged 25-40 years in good health and CMV-seropositive.

The rearrangement uses TRBV11-3 and TRBJ2-1; 11 nucleotides align to TRBD1. The CDR3 spans 17 residues. From germline, CDR1 is SGHNT and CDR2 YENEEA. J was trimmed by 6 bases and V by 4 bases; bases with no gene match: 11. CDR3 DNA sequence: TGTGCCAGCAGCTCCGGACAGGGGGCGAGGGACTCCAATGAGCAGTTCTTC. It is translated as CASSSGQGARDSNEQFF.

This chain connects TRBV2 to TRBJ1-5, with 9 bases identical to TRBD1. Germline V CDR1 and CDR2: SNHLY, FYNNEI. The J segment lost 2 bases and the V segment lost 3 bases, leaving 2 bases of the junction unmatched. This CDR3 spans 15 amino acids. The DNA of the CDR3 is TGTGCCAGCAGTGACCGGACAGGGGGCAATCAGCCCCAGCATTTT. This gives the protein CASSDRTGGNQPQHF.

The V gene is TRBV2, the J gene TRBJ1-3, with TRBD1 as a possible D gene (5 bases). Germline V gives CDR1 SNHLY, CDR2 FYNNEI. The CDR3 loop spans 13 amino acids. Trimming removed 7 bases at V and 4 bases at J, with 11 bases between. The CDR3 DNA is TGTGCCAGCAAGGGCAGGGAAGGAAACACCATATATTTT. Translating it yields CASKGREGNTIYF.

The gene calls are TRBV5-5 and TRBJ1-4, with D possibly being TRBD1 (6 bases). CDR3 length equals 14 residues. Trimming removed 2 bases at V and 4 bases at J, with 9 bases between. The V gene's germline CDR1 is SGHKS and CDR2 YYEKEE (reference sequence). The CDR3 sequence: CASSFGQINEKLFF. CDR3 coding DNA: TGTGCCAGCAGCTTTGGACAGATTAATGAAAAACTGTTTTTT.

The rearrangement links TRBV29-1 to TRBJ2-3; D perhaps matches TRBD1 (5 bases). The CDR3 runs to 15 residues. Germline V CDR1 and CDR2: SQVTM, ANQGSEA. The V end was cut by 5 bases, the J end by 6 bases, with 21 bases between. CDR3 protein: CSVQRGIGVMDTQYF. CDR3 bases: TGCAGCGTTCAAAGGGGTATCGGAGTCATGGATACGCAGTATTTT.

The rearrangement uses TRBV29-1 and TRBJ1-1, with 8 bases fitting TRBD1. This CDR3 is 14 amino acids long. Germline lookup yields CDR1 SQVTM and CDR2 ANQGSEA. DNA of the CDR3: TGCTCTGGGGGCAGGGGGCCCATGAACACTGAAGCTTTCTTT. It codes for CSGGRGPMNTEAFF.

The V gene is TRBV7-6, the J gene TRBJ1-1; TRBD1 is a possible D gene (5 bases). V lost 5 bases to trimming and J lost 1 base, with 8 bases between them. The CDR3 totals 13 residues. The germline V gene has CDR1 SGHVS and CDR2 FNYEAQ. CDR3 DNA sequence: TGTGCCAGCAGCACCGACAGGAACACTGAAGCTTTCTTT. Protein product: CASSTDRNTEAFF.

This sequence joins TRBV27 and TRBJ2-3, with D possibly being TRBD2 (6 bases). V was cut by 4 bases and J by 3 bases, with 11 bases left in between. Per germline, CDR1 MNHEY and CDR2 SMNVEV (reference sequence). CDR3 size: 14 residues. In nucleotides, the CDR3 is TGTGCCAGCAGTTCCCGCGGGGCTACAGATACGCAGTATTTT. Translating it yields CASSSRGATDTQYF.

There are a few counts of this clone. The chain uses TRBV4-1 and TRBJ1-1, with a tentative D call TRBD1 (5 bases). Germline V gene data show CDR1 as MGHRA and CDR2 as YSYEKL. Trimming pared 2 bases from V and 1 base from J, leaving 8 bases between. CDR3 length equals 14 residues. CDR3 sequence reads: CASSQSQGNTEAFF. CDR3 nucleotide sequence: TGCGCCAGCAGCCAATCTCAGGGGAACACTGAAGCTTTCTTT.

V usage is TRBV7-9 and J usage is TRBJ1-3; maybe TRBD1 (6 bases). The CDR3 spans 14 residues. Trimming removed 3 bases at V and 8 bases at J, with 14 bases between. The germline CDR1 and CDR2 sequences are SEHNR and FQNEAQ (reference sequence). CDR3 residues: CASSFSGVGDTIYF. In DNA form, the CDR3 reads TGTGCCAGCAGCTTTTCAGGGGTCGGTGACACCATATATTTT.

The rearrangement uses TRBV7-9 and TRBJ1-4; D remains ambiguous. The germline CDR1 and CDR2 sequences are SEHNR and FQNEAQ (reference sequence). The V end was cut by 2 bases, the J end by 5 bases, with 12 bases between. CDR3 length: 15 residues. CDR3 sequence: CASSLFLRGNEKLFF. CDR3 bases: TGTGCCAGCAGCTTATTTCTTCGAGGGAATGAAAAACTGTTTTTT.

This clone appeared once. V usage is TRBV7-9 and J usage is TRBJ2-1, with TRBD2 identical over 9 bases. J lost 6 bases, V lost 11 bases, and 8 bases had no gene match. CDR3 size: 13 residues. Germline V gene data show CDR1 as SEHNR and CDR2 as FQNEAQ (reference sequence). CDR3 bases: TGTGCCGGTAGCGGGAGAAGTTTCAATGAGCAGTTCTTC. It yields the protein CAGSGRSFNEQFF.

A word on this clone: The junction shows a germline mismatch at one end, possibly a read error. The chain's CDR3 is CASSAGTSGSRDLF. The CDR3 DNA reads as TGTGCCAGCAGCGCCGGGACTAGCGGGAGCCGGGACCTCTTC. This chain links TRBV5-4 with TRBJ2-7; 14 bases fit TRBD2. The germline V gene has CDR1 SGHNT and CDR2 YYREEE (reference sequence). The CDR3 has 14 amino acids.

The genes are TRBV27 and TRBJ1-4; tentatively, D is TRBD1 (5 bases). The ends were cut back, 8 bases at V and 8 bases at J, with 18 bases in the middle. This CDR3 region has 14 residues. The germline V gene encodes CDR1 MNHEY and CDR2 SMNVEV (reference sequence). The CDR3 here is CASRRVSQQEKLFF. The CDR3 DNA is TGTGCCAGCCGCAGGGTTTCCCAACAAGAAAAACTGTTTTTT.

This clone was seen ten or more times. The V and J genes are TRBV6-1 and TRBJ1-1; a possible D gene is TRBD1 (6 bases). The CDR3 runs to 14 residues. The ends were cut back, 8 bases at V and 0 bases at J, with 13 bases in the middle. The germline V gene has CDR1 MNHNS and CDR2 SASEGT. The chain's CDR3 is CASLMGALNTEAFF. DNA of the CDR3: TGTGCCAGCTTAATGGGGGCCTTGAACACTGAAGCTTTCTTT.

This clone turned up a few times. The junction differs from germline at one of its ends, possibly a read error. The rearrangement uses TRBV27 and TRBJ1-1; D possibly corresponds to TRBD1 (6 bases). Germline assignment: CDR1 MNHEY and CDR2 SMNVEV (reference sequence). CDR3 length: 14 amino acids. CDR3 nucleotides: TGTGCCAGCAGTTCCCAGGCGTCAGGGGTTGGGGCTTACTTT. The encoded protein is CASSSQASGVGAYF.

The table lists this clone with a few counts. This sequence joins TRBV29-1 and TRBJ1-1; TRBD1 matches 7 bases. Germline trimming cut 1 base from V and 1 base from J; bases unmatched to any gene: 6. There are 15 residues in the CDR3. Looked up from germline, CDR1 is SQVTM and CDR2 is ANQGSEA. The DNA of the CDR3 is TGCAGCGTTGAAGGCCCTTCAGGGGGGAACACTGAAGCTTTCTTT. Its protein is CSVEGPSGGNTEAFF.

CDR3 protein: CASSLVEGRSGEQYF. CDR3 bases: TGCGCCAGCAGCTTGGTGGAGGGACGTTCCGGCGAGCAGTACTTC. J is TRBJ2-7 and V is TRBV5-1, with D tentatively TRBD2 (6 bases). The CDR3 sequence is 15 residues long. CDR1 is SGHRS, CDR2 YFSETQ, per germline. Trimming cost V 0 bases and J 6 bases, with 16 bases left between them.

The chain carries TRBV2 and TRBJ1-1; D is uncertain. Trimming left V 8 bases short and J 5 bases short, with 18 bases between. This CDR3 spans 14 amino acids. From germline, CDR1 is SNHLY and CDR2 FYNNEI. The CDR3 spells CASGSGLGGTEAFF. The CDR3, as DNA: TGTGCCAGCGGGAGTGGGTTGGGAGGGACTGAAGCTTTCTTT.

The chain joins TRBV7-2 to TRBJ2-7, with TRBD2 matching 12 bases. Trimming took 0 bases from V and 4 from J; bases not matched to a gene: 19. Germline CDR1 and CDR2: SGHTA and FQGNSA. The CDR3 runs 21 residues. The CDR3 region has the DNA TGTGCCAGCAGCTTAGCGCTAAACGGGCTAGCGGGAGGGATCGAGAAGTACGAGCAGTACTTC. It encodes CASSLALNGLAGGIEKYEQYF.

This rearrangement joins TRBV7-2 to TRBJ1-2, with no clear D. The CDR3 covers 13 residues. The ends were cut back, 3 bases at V and 4 bases at J, with 9 bases in the middle. CDR1 is SGHTA, CDR2 FQGNSA, per germline. The CDR3 sequence is CASSFRGLYGYTF. In nucleotides, the CDR3 is TGTGCCAGCAGCTTTCGGGGTCTCTATGGCTACACCTTC. The full variable domain, its missing parts supplied by reference TRBV7-2 and TRBJ1-2, is GAGVSQSPSNKVTEKGKDVELRCDPISGHTALYWYRQSLGQGLEFLIYFQGNSAPDKSGLPSDRFSAERTGGSVSTLTIQRTQQEDSAVYLCASSFRGLYGYTFGSGTRLTVV.

The genes are TRBV7-2 and TRBJ1-1, with D possibly being TRBD1 (6 bases). The V gene's germline CDR1 is SGHTA and CDR2 FQGNSA. Between the trimmed V and J ends, which lost 1 base and 0 bases, there was a span of 9 bases. CDR3 size: 15 residues. The CDR3 protein is CASSLVGGMNTEAFF. Here the CDR3 DNA reads TGTGCCAGCAGCTTAGTAGGGGGTATGAACACTGAAGCTTTCTTT.

The V call is TRBV6-6, the J call TRBJ1-6; a possible D gene is TRBD1 (5 bases). V dropped 8 bases and J dropped 7 bases, with 12 bases sitting between them. The CDR3 covers 13 residues. The germline gives CDR1 MNHNY, CDR2 SVGAGI (reference sequence). This CDR3 is CASLRGVNSPLHF. The CDR3 DNA reads TGTGCCAGCCTTAGGGGTGTAAATTCACCCCTCCACTTT.

The chain recombines TRBV29-1 with TRBJ2-5, with TRBD2 matching 14 bases. J was trimmed by 3 bases and V by 5 bases; bases with no gene match: 5. The CDR3 is 15 amino acids. CDR1 is SQVTM, CDR2 ANQGSEA, per germline. DNA for the CDR3: TGCAGCGTTAGCGGGACTAGCGGGAGTGAAGAGACCCAGTACTTC. As protein: CSVSGTSGSEETQYF.

The rearrangement links TRBV18 to TRBJ1-4; D is possibly TRBD1 (6 bases). V shed 0 bases and J shed 0 bases, with 8 bases lying between them. The CDR3 loop spans 16 amino acids. Looked up from germline, CDR1 is KGHSH and CDR2 is LQKENI. The CDR3 loop is CASSPPRGTTNEKLFF. The CDR3 DNA reads as TGTGCCAGCTCACCACCCAGGGGCACAACTAATGAAAAACTGTTTTTT.

V and J are TRBV9 and TRBJ2-1; TRBD2 is a possible D gene (5 bases). This CDR3 region has 15 residues. CDR1 and CDR2 (germline): SGDLS, YYNGEE. Trimming cost V 0 bases and J 4 bases, with 11 bases left between them. Here the CDR3 DNA reads TGTGCCAGCAGCGTAGAACCGGGAATGTACAATGAGCAGTTCTTC. Translated, it gives CASSVEPGMYNEQFF.

This chain links TRBV5-1 with TRBJ2-3, with D tentatively TRBD1 (6 bases). The germline gives CDR1 SGHRS, CDR2 YFSETQ. V lost 0 bases and J 3 bases, leaving 8 bases between the germline ends. CDR3 length: 14 residues. CDR3 in amino acids: CASSLATGTDTQYF. The CDR3 DNA reads as TGCGCCAGCAGCTTGGCAACAGGGACAGATACGCAGTATTTT.

This rearrangement joins TRBV9 to TRBJ2-2; 8 bases agree with TRBD2. This CDR3 contains 16 residues. Germline CDR1 reads SGDLS; CDR2 reads YYNGEE. J lost 5 bases, V lost 0 bases, and 6 bases had no gene match. The CDR3 DNA reads TGTGCCAGCAGCGTAGCTCAGCGGGGGTTGACCGGGGAGCTGTTTTTT. Residues: CASSVAQRGLTGELFF.